This record concerns one TCR beta chain sequence. The antigen is not known. The sample comes from a study of a mutant IDH1 vaccine in newly diagnosed glioma. Libraries were prepared by immunoSEQ multiplex PCR; TCRdb keeps only in-frame clonotypes and omits some of them. Among some 130,000 clones, around 77% were seen once, and the ten largest hold about 5.5%. The time point here: week 11, during vaccination. What each vaccine dose contained was 300 ug of mutant IDH1 20-mer peptide, accompanied by topical imiquimod. This clonotype was obtained from a man aged 35 to 55 with glioma. Sequences were derived from PBMCs, sampled from a glioma patient whose treatment included an IDH1 peptide vaccine.

The CDR3 bases are TGTGCCAGCAGCACATCAGGGGGCCCCACTGAAGCTTTCTTT. It encodes CASSTSGGPTEAFF. The rearrangement links TRBV13 to TRBJ1-1, with 8 bases aligning to TRBD1. The trim removed 5 bases at V and 4 bases at J, leaving 6 bases unmatched. The CDR3 has 14 residues. The germline gives CDR1 PRHDT, CDR2 FYEKMQ (reference sequence).